A single sample gave rise to the 16 T cell receptor beta chains below, sequenced in a study of shared clonotypes between healthy human individuals. TCRdb's copy holds only in-frame clones and misses some; the assay was immunoSEQ multiplex PCR. This sample has some 530,000 clones; approximately 82% occur once, and the top ten carry 12%. Sequenced input: PBMCs. Receptors were obtained from a woman aged 40 to 55 in good health. Some clones in this sample may be carry-over from other donors' samples.

V usage is TRBV29-1 and J usage is TRBJ2-2; 10 nucleotides match TRBD2. Germline CDR1 SQVTM, CDR2 ANQGSEA. This CDR3 is built from 15 residues. The J segment lost 4 bases and the V segment lost 4 bases, leaving 6 bases of the junction unmatched. CDR3: CSVVGLAGATGELFF. The DNA for the CDR3 is TGCAGCGTTGTAGGCCTAGCGGGAGCCACCGGGGAGCTGTTTTTT.

The chain employs TRBV5-1 and TRBJ2-3; perhaps TRBD2 as D (5 bases). The CDR3 extends over 14 amino acids. V was trimmed by 4 bases and J by 2 bases, leaving 11 bases between them. Germline CDR1 reads SGHRS; CDR2 reads YFSETQ. CDR3 protein: CASSTGLHTDTQYF. CDR3 nucleotides: TGCGCCAGCAGCACCGGACTTCACACAGATACGCAGTATTTT.

The gene calls are TRBV5-1 and TRBJ1-2; D not resolved. Germline assignment: CDR1 SGHRS and CDR2 YFSETQ. Trimming removed 0 bases from V and 4 bases from J, with 7 bases in between. This CDR3 has 13 amino acids. The CDR3 bases are TGCGCCAGCAGCTTGGAAGCCGCCTATGGCTACACCTTC. Protein: CASSLEAAYGYTF.

The genes are TRBV6-5 and TRBJ1-1; unclear D gene. Germline V CDR1 and CDR2: MNHEY, SVGAGI. CDR3 length: 13 residues. Trimming shortened V by 6 bases and J by 1 base, and 9 bases separated the two germline ends. CDR3 coding DNA: TGTGCCAGCAGGGTACACTCGAACACTGAAGCTTTCTTT. Its protein product is CASRVHSNTEAFF.

Of note for this clone: Other nucleotide sequences in the sample specify the same CDR3. The chain is built from TRBV11-2 and TRBJ2-7; 14 nucleotides agree with TRBD2. Germline trimming cut 6 bases from V and 5 bases from J; bases unmatched to any gene: 6. There are 15 residues in the CDR3. Germline CDR1 SGHAT, CDR2 FQNNGV. The DNA for the CDR3 is TGTGCCAGCAGATCGGGACTAGCGGGAGCAGACGAGCAGTACTTC. Its translation: CASRSGLAGADEQYF.

A remark on this clone: Since a far larger clone is one base different, this is likely a read error. V usage is TRBV2 and J usage is TRBJ2-7; D is unclear. The germline CDR1 and CDR2 sequences are SNHLY and FYNNEI. CDR3 size: 12 residues. CDR3 in DNA: TGTGCCAGCAGTGCCACGGCCTACGAGCGGTACTTC. Translating it yields CASSATAYERYF.

The chain has TRBV7-2 and TRBJ1-4; D unresolved. The CDR3 contains 15 residues. Per the germline V gene, CDR1 is SGHTA and CDR2 is FQGNSA. Deletions cut 5 bases from V and 4 bases from J, with 14 bases between. CDR3 DNA: TGTGCCAGCAGCCCTCGGACTGAGGTTAATGAAAAACTGTTTTTT. This gives the protein CASSPRTEVNEKLFF.

V gene TRBV27 combines with J gene TRBJ2-5; 9 bases line up with TRBD2. This CDR3 contains 17 residues. Germline V gene sequence: CDR1 MNHEY, CDR2 SMNVEV (reference sequence). Trimming cost V 3 bases and J 4 bases; bases outside gene matches: 12. The CDR3, as DNA: TGTGCCAGCAGTTTGGCCAAGATAGCGGGAGTAATAGAGACCCAGTACTTC. This encodes CASSLAKIAGVIETQYF.

The chain uses TRBV5-1 and TRBJ1-1; a possible D gene is TRBD1 (6 bases). The CDR3 totals 15 residues. CDR1 is SGHRS and CDR2 is YFSETQ in the germline V gene. V gave up 2 bases and J gave up 1 base, with 12 bases separating them. CDR3 protein: CASSFSQGTNTEAFF. CDR3 nucleotides: TGCGCCAGCAGCTTCTCCCAGGGGACGAACACTGAAGCTTTCTTT.

The V call is TRBV27, the J call TRBJ2-3; perhaps TRBD1 as D (5 bases). Germline V gene sequence: CDR1 MNHEY, CDR2 SMNVEV (reference sequence). The CDR3 is made up of 17 amino acids. V gave up 3 bases and J gave up 2 bases, with 18 bases separating them. The CDR3: CASSFYPWTITTDTQYF. In nucleotides, the CDR3 is TGTGCCAGCAGTTTTTACCCGTGGACAATTACCACAGATACGCAGTATTTT.

This chain's CDR3 is CASSVQGIPTYEQYF. For the CDR3, the DNA is TGTGCCAGCAGTGTACAGGGGATTCCAACCTACGAGCAGTACTTC. V and J are TRBV27 and TRBJ2-7; 7 positions match TRBD1. With V trimmed by 5 bases and J by 2 bases, 9 bases remained unmatched. The CDR3 totals 15 residues. The germline gives CDR1 MNHEY, CDR2 SMNVEV (reference sequence).

CDR3 protein: CASSQEFSGSYNEQFF. CDR3 sequence (DNA): TGTGCCAGCAGCCAAGAGTTTAGCGGGTCCTACAATGAGCAGTTCTTC. V gene TRBV5-4 combines with J gene TRBJ2-1; 7 bases fit TRBD2. V lost 4 bases to trimming and J lost 1 base; unmatched junction nucleotides: 8. The CDR3 length is 16 residues. CDR1 is SGHNT and CDR2 is YYREEE in the germline V gene (reference sequence).

The CDR3 here is CASSIVGGRAYGELFF. The CDR3 DNA reads TGTGCCAGTAGTATAGTAGGCGGGAGGGCATACGGGGAGCTGTTTTTT. The rearrangement links TRBV19 to TRBJ2-2; TRBD2 matches at 9 bases. The CDR3 has 16 amino acids. The V gene's germline CDR1 is LNHDA and CDR2 SQIVND (reference sequence). V gave up 1 base and J gave up 7 bases; unmatched junction bases: 7.

This clone is a singleton in its sample. V gene TRBV5-6 combines with J gene TRBJ1-5; 8 bases agree with TRBD1. This CDR3 region has 15 residues. From germline, CDR1 is SGHDT and CDR2 YYEEEE. With V trimmed by 5 bases and J by 5 bases, 9 bases remained unmatched. CDR3 sequence: CASSTWGRGHQPQHF. The DNA of the CDR3 is TGTGCCAGCAGTACCTGGGGCAGGGGGCATCAGCCCCAGCATTTT. The whole variable domain, filled in from reference TRBV5-6 and TRBJ1-5, reads DAGVTQSPTHLIKTRGQQVTLRCSPKSGHDTVSWYQQALGQGPQFIFQYYEEEERQRGNFPDRFSGHQFPNYSSELNVNALLLGDSALYLCASSTWGRGHQPQHFGDGTRLSIL.

V and J are TRBV14 and TRBJ2-7; 9 bases match TRBD1. Germline V gives CDR1 SGHDN, CDR2 FVKESK. The J segment lost 3 bases and the V segment lost 5 bases, leaving 5 bases of the junction unmatched. This CDR3 contains 14 residues. The CDR3 protein is CASSVTGGVYEQYF. The CDR3, as DNA: TGTGCCAGCAGCGTGACAGGGGGTGTCTACGAGCAGTACTTC.

This rearrangement joins TRBV7-2 to TRBJ2-7, with D uncertain. The CDR3 runs 14 residues. Germline-derived CDR1 and CDR2 are SGHTA and FQGNSA. V gave up 5 bases and J gave up 2 bases, with 13 bases separating them. The CDR3 DNA reads as TGTGCCAGCAGCCCCCGCGCCAGCCCCTACGAGCAGTACTTC. Residues: CASSPRASPYEQYF.